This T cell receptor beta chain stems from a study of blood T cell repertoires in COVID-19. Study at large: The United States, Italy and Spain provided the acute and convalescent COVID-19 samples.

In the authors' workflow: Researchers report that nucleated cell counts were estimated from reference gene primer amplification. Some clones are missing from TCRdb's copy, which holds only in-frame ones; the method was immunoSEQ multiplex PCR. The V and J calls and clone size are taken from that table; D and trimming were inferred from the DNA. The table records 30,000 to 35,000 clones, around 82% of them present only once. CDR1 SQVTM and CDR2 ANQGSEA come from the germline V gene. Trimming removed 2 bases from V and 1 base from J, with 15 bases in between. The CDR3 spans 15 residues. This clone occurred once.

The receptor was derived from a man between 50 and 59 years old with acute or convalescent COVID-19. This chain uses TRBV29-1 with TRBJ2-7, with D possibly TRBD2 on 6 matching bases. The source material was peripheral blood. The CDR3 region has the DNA TGCAGCGTTGAAAGTGAGGGTAGCGGATCCTACGAGCAGTACTTC. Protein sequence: CSVESEGSGSYEQYF.